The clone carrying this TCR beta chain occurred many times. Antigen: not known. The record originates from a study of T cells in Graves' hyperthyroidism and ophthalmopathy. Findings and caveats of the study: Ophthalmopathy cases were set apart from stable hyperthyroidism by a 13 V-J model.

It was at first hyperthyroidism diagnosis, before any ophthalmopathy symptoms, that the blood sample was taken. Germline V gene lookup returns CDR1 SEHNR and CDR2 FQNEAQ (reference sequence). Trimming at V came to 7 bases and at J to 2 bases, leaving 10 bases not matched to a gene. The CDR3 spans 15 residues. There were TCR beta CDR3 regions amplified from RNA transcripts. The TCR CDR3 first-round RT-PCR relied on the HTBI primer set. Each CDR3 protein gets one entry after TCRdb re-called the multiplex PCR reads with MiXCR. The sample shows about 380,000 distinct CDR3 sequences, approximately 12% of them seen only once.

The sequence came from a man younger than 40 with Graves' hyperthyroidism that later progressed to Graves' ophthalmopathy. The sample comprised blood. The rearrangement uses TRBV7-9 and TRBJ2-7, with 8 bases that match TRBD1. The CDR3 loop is CASTPRTGTPYEQYF. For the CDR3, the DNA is TGTGCCAGCACCCCCCGGACAGGGACCCCCTACGAGCAGTACTTC.